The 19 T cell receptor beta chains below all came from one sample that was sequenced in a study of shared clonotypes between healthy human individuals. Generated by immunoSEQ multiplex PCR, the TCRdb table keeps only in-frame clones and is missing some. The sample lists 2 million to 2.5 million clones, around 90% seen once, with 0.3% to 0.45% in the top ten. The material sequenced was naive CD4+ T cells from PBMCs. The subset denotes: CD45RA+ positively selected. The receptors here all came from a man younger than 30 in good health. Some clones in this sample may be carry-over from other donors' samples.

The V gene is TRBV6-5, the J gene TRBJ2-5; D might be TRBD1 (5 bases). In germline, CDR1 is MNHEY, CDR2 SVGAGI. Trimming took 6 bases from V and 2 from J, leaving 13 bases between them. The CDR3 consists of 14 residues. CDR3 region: CASSPGDRQETQYF. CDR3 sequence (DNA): TGTGCCAGCAGCCCGGGCGACAGACAAGAGACCCAGTACTTC.

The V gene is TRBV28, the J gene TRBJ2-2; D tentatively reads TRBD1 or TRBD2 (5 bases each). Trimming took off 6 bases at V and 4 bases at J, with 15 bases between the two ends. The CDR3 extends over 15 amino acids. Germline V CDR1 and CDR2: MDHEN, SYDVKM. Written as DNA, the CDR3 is TGTGCCAGCAGGGTTCCGGGAAGGGGCACCGGGGAGCTGTTTTTT. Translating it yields CASRVPGRGTGELFF.

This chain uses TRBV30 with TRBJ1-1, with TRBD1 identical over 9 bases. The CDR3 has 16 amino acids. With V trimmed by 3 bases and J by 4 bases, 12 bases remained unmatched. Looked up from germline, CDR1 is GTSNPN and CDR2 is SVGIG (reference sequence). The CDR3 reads CAWRRPDRGLSTEAFF. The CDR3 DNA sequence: TGTGCCTGGAGACGCCCGGACAGGGGTTTATCCACTGAAGCTTTCTTT.

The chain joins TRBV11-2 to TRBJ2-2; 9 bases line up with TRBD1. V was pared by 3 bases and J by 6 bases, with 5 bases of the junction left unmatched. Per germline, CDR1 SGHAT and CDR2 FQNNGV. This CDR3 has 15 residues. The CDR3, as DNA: TGTGCCAGCAGCTTGGTACGACAGGGGGCCGGGGAGCTGTTTTTT. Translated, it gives CASSLVRQGAGELFF.

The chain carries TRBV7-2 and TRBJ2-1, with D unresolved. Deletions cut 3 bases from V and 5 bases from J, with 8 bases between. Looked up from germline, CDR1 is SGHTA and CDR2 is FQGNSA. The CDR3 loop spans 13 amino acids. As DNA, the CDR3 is TGTGCCAGCAGCTTCGGTACCCACAATGAGCAGTTCTTC. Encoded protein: CASSFGTHNEQFF.

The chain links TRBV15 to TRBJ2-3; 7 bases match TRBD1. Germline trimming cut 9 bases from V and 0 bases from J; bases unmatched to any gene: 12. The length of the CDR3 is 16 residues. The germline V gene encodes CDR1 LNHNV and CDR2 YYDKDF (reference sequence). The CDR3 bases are TGTGCCACGACAGGGAAAACTGCGTCGAGCACAGATACGCAGTATTTT. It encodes CATTGKTASSTDTQYF.

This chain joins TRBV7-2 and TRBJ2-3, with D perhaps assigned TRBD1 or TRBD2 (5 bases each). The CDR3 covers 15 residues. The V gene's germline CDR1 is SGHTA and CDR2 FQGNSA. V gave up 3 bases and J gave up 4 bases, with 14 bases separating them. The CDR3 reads CASSFRAGRADTQYF. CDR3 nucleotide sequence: TGTGCCAGCAGCTTTCGTGCAGGGCGGGCAGATACGCAGTATTTT.

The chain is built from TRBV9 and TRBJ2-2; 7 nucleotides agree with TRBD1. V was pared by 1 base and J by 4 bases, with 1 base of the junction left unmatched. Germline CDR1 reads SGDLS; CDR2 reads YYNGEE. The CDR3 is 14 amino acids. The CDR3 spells CASSVRTGTGELFF. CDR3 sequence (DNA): TGTGCCAGCAGCGTAAGGACAGGCACCGGGGAGCTGTTTTTT.

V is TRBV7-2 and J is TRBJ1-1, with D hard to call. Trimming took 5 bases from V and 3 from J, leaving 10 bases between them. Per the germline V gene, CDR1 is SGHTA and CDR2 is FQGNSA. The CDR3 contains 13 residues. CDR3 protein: CASSPDLYTEAFF. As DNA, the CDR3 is TGTGCCAGCAGCCCGGACTTATACACTGAAGCTTTCTTT.

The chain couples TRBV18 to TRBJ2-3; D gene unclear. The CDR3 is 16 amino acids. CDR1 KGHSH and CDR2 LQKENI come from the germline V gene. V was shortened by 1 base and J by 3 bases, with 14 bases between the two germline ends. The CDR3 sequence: CASSPLDSSDTDTQYF. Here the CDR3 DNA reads TGTGCCAGCTCACCACTTGATAGCTCGGATACAGATACGCAGTATTTT.

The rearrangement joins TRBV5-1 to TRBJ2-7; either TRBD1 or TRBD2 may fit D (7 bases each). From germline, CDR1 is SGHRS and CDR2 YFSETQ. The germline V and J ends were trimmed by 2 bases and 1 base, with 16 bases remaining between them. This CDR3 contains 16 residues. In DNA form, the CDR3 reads TGCGCCAGCAGCTTTGGACTAGGGGGCAATTCCTACGAGCAGTACTTC. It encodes CASSFGLGGNSYEQYF.

This CDR3 reads CASSPGQGPDEQYF. The CDR3 DNA follows: TGTGCCAGCTCACCGGGACAGGGACCTGACGAGCAGTACTTC. The rearrangement links TRBV18 to TRBJ2-7, with 9 bases fitting TRBD1. The ends lost 3 bases at V and 5 bases at J; junction bases unmatched: 5. The CDR3 contains 14 residues. Germline values: CDR1 KGHSH, CDR2 LQKENI.

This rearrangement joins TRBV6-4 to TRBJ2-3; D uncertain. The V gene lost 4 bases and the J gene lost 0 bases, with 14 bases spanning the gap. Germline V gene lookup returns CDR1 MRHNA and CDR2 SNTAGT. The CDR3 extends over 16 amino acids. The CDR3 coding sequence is TGTGCCAGCAGTGCAAGGAGCGCCACTAGCACAGATACGCAGTATTTT. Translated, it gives CASSARSATSTDTQYF.

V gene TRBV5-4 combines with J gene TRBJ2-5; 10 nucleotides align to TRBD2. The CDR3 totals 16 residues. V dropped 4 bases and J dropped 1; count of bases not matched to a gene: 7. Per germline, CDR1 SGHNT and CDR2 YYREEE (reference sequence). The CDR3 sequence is CASSKGLAAVQETQYF. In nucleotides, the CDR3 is TGTGCCAGCAGCAAAGGACTAGCGGCTGTCCAAGAGACCCAGTACTTC.

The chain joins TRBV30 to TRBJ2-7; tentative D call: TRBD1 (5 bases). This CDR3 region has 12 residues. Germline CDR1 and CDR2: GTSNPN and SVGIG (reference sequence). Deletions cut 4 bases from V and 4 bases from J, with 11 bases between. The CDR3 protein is CAWTQGFYEQYF. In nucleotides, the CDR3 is TGTGCCTGGACCCAGGGCTTTTACGAGCAGTACTTC. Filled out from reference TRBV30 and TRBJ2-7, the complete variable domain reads SQTIHQWPATLVQPVGSPLSLECTVEGTSNPNLYWYRQAAGRGLQLLFYSVGIGQISSEVPQNLSASRPQDRQFILSSKKLLLSDSGFYLCAWTQGFYEQYFGPGTRLTVT.

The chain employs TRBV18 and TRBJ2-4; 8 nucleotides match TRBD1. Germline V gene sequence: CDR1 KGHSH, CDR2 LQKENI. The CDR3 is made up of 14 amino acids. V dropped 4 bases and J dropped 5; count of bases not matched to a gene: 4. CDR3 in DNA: TGTGCCAGCTCACGGACAGGGTTGCAAAACATTCAGTACTTC. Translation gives CASSRTGLQNIQYF. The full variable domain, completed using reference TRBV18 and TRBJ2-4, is NAGVMQNPRHLVRRRGQEARLRCSPMKGHSHVYWYRQLPEEGLKFMVYLQKENIIDESGMPKERFSAEFPKEGPSILRIQQVVRGDSAAYFCASSRTGLQNIQYFGAGTRLSVL.

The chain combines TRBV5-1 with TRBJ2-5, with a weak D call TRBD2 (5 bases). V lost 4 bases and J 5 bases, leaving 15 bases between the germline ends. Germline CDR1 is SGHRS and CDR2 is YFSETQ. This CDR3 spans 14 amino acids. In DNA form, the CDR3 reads TGCGCCAGCAGCCTCTCTGGGAGCCCGGAGACCCAGTACTTC. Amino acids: CASSLSGSPETQYF.

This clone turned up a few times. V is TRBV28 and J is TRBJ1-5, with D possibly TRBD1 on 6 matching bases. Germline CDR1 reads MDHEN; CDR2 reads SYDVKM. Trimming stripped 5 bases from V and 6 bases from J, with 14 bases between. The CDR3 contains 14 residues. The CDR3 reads CASSPLQGSQPQHF. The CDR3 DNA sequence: TGTGCCAGCAGTCCTCTGCAGGGGAGTCAGCCCCAGCATTTT.

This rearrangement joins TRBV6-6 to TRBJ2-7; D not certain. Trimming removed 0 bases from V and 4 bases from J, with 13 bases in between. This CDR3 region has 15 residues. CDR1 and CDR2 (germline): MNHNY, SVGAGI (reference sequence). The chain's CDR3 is CASSYSSSGTYEQYF. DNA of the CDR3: TGTGCCAGCAGTTACTCGTCCTCCGGCACTTACGAGCAGTACTTC.